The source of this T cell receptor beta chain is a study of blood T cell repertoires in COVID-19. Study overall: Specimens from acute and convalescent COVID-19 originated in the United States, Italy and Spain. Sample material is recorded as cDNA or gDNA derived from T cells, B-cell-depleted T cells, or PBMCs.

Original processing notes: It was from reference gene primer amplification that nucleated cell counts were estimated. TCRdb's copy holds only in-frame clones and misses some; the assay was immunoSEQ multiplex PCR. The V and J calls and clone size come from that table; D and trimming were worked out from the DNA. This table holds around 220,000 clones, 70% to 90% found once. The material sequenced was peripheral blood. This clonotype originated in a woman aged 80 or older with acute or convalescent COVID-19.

In DNA form, the CDR3 reads TGTGCCAGCATCCCTCGAGACAGGGGGAACACTGAAGCTTTCTTT. This codes for CASIPRDRGNTEAFF. This chain links TRBV5-8 with TRBJ1-1, with 8 bases aligning to TRBD1. Germline-derived CDR1 and CDR2 are SGHTS and YDEGEE. Germline trimming cut 6 bases from V and 1 base from J; bases unmatched to any gene: 8. CDR3 size: 15 residues.